These 21 T cell receptor beta chains were all obtained from the same sample, sequenced in a study of cytomegalovirus exposure and HLA in healthy donors. The PCR was carried out with 60 Vbeta primers and 13 Jbeta primers. Assay used: immunoSEQ multiplex PCR; TCRdb lists only in-frame clones, some missing. Among roughly 120,000 clones listed, approximately 80% were seen once. Source material: PBMCs. The source is a human donor in good health.

V usage is TRBV6-5 and J usage is TRBJ1-6, with unresolved D. The ends were cut back, 4 bases at V and 0 bases at J, with 7 bases in the middle. This CDR3 is built from 15 residues. Germline lookup yields CDR1 MNHEY and CDR2 SVGAGI. The CDR3 DNA reads TGTGCCAGCAGTTCGCTCAGCTCCTATAATTCACCCCTCCACTTT. Translation: CASSSLSSYNSPLHF.

This sequence joins TRBV6-5 and TRBJ2-1, with 9 positions matching TRBD2. V shed 0 bases and J 12 bases; nucleotides not matched to a gene: 9. The germline gives CDR1 MNHEY, CDR2 SVGAGI. This CDR3 has 15 residues. DNA for the CDR3: TGTGCCAGCAGTTACTCGAGGACTAGCGCCCTCGCGCAGTTCTTC. Amino acids: CASSYSRTSALAQFF.

This clone was counted a single time. The chain combines TRBV19 with TRBJ1-5; tentative D call: TRBD1 (6 bases). This CDR3 spans 14 amino acids. Between the trimmed V and J ends, which lost 5 bases and 5 bases, there was a span of 13 bases. CDR1 is LNHDA and CDR2 is SQIVND in the germline V gene (reference sequence). Here the CDR3 reads CASSFRGGDQPQHF. CDR3 sequence (DNA): TGTGCCAGTAGTTTCAGGGGAGGGGATCAGCCCCAGCATTTT.

The genes are TRBV6-5 and TRBJ1-5; tentatively, D is TRBD1 (5 bases). Trimming shortened V by 6 bases and J by 4 bases, and 10 bases separated the two germline ends. The CDR3 runs to 13 residues. The V gene's germline CDR1 is MNHEY and CDR2 SVGAGI. The DNA for the CDR3 is TGTGCCAGCAGCCGACAGTTAAATCAGCCCCAGCATTTT. As protein: CASSRQLNQPQHF.

This chain joins TRBV10-3 and TRBJ2-2; a possible D gene is TRBD2 (5 bases). This CDR3 has 15 amino acids. Germline V gives CDR1 ENHRY, CDR2 SYGVKD. Trimming pared 3 bases from V and 4 bases from J, leaving 12 bases between. This CDR3 is CAISELFEGTGELFF. Here the CDR3 DNA reads TGTGCCATCAGTGAACTCTTTGAGGGCACCGGGGAGCTGTTTTTT.

The chain employs TRBV28 and TRBJ2-5, with a possible D match to TRBD2 (7 bases). Looked up from germline, CDR1 is MDHEN and CDR2 is SYDVKM. The CDR3 is 16 residues long. Deletions cut 10 bases from V and 5 bases from J, with 26 bases between. The CDR3, as DNA: TGTGCCACCACAAAAAGAGGGGGGGCAGAGTGGGAGACCCAGTACTTC. It translates to CATTKRGGAEWETQYF.

This chain connects TRBV2 to TRBJ1-5; 12 bases fit TRBD1. The CDR3 runs to 16 residues. The V gene's germline CDR1 is SNHLY and CDR2 FYNNEI. V lost 8 bases, J lost 4 bases, and 9 bases stayed unmatched. For the CDR3, the DNA is TGTGCCAGCCGATACGGGACAGGGGGCTTGAATCAGCCCCAGCATTTT. Protein sequence: CASRYGTGGLNQPQHF.

This clone is a singleton in its sample. The CDR3 region is CASSIDWGGLNTEAFF. DNA for the CDR3: TGTGCCAGTAGTATAGACTGGGGAGGCCTGAACACTGAAGCTTTCTTT. The chain combines TRBV19 with TRBJ1-1; no clear D. This CDR3 has 16 amino acids. Germline CDR1 is LNHDA and CDR2 is SQIVND (reference sequence). The ends were cut back, 0 bases at V and 0 bases at J, with 11 bases in the middle.

There are a few counts of this clone. The rearrangement joins TRBV19 to TRBJ2-6; D uncertain. With 5 bases removed from V and 3 bases from J, the gap between germline ends came to 8 bases. Germline V gives CDR1 LNHDA, CDR2 SQIVND (reference sequence). The CDR3 extends over 14 amino acids. This CDR3 is CASSRRSGANVLTF. The CDR3 DNA is TGTGCCAGTAGTCGGCGGAGTGGGGCCAACGTCCTGACTTTC.

As DNA, the CDR3 is TGTGCCAGCACTTGGACTGCGAACACTGAAGCTTTCTTT. This sequence encodes CASTWTANTEAFF. This rearrangement joins TRBV11-3 to TRBJ1-1; D gene unclear. CDR3 size: 13 residues. Germline CDR1 reads SGHNT; CDR2 reads YENEEA. Between the trimmed V and J ends, which lost 7 bases and 1 base, there was a span of 10 bases.

Only one count was recorded for this clone. V and J are TRBV14 and TRBJ2-7; 9 bases map to TRBD2. V lost 4 bases and J lost 4; bases outside the gene matches: 8. Looked up from germline, CDR1 is SGHDN and CDR2 is FVKESK. This CDR3 comprises 15 residues. The CDR3 DNA sequence: TGTGCCAGCAGCCCCCTAGCCGCGGGGGGGTACGAGCAGTACTTC. Residues: CASSPLAAGGYEQYF.

The rearrangement uses TRBV18 and TRBJ2-3; the match to TRBD2 covers 7 bases. CDR3 length equals 16 residues. Germline CDR1 reads KGHSH; CDR2 reads LQKENI. Trimming removed 3 bases from V and 1 base from J; junction bases left unmatched: 7. The CDR3 is CASSPTTSAGTDTQYF. The DNA for the CDR3 is TGTGCCAGCTCACCCACCACTAGCGCAGGCACAGATACGCAGTATTTT.

The chain employs TRBV4-2 and TRBJ1-4; no definite D call. The CDR3 has 15 amino acids. With 0 bases removed from V and 10 bases from J, the gap between germline ends came to 15 bases. Germline CDR1 LGHNA, CDR2 YNFKEQ. This CDR3 is CASSQDINRRGKLFF. As DNA, the CDR3 is TGTGCCAGCAGCCAAGACATAAACCGGCGGGGAAAACTGTTTTTT.

This clone has only a few counts. V usage is TRBV7-2 and J usage is TRBJ1-5; no clear D. V lost 1 base, J lost 2 bases, and 18 bases lay in between. In germline, CDR1 is SGHTA, CDR2 FQGNSA. The CDR3 is 18 residues long. CDR3 sequence (DNA): TGTGCCAGCAGCTTAGGAGGTGCCATTAGCTGGCGCAATCAGCCCCAGCATTTT. The encoded protein is CASSLGGAISWRNQPQHF. Together with reference TRBV7-2 and TRBJ1-5, the CDR3 gives the full variable domain: GAGVSQSPSNKVTEKGKDVELRCDPISGHTALYWYRQSLGQGLEFLIYFQGNSAPDKSGLPSDRFSAERTGGSVSTLTIQRTQQEDSAVYLCASSLGGAISWRNQPQHFGDGTRLSIL.

The chain is built from TRBV19 and TRBJ2-1; TRBD2 matches 11 bases. With 7 bases clipped from V and 2 bases from J, the junction kept 4 bases outside the gene matches. There are 15 residues in the CDR3. Germline CDR1 is LNHDA and CDR2 is SQIVND (reference sequence). CDR3 sequence: CASKPTSGTYNEQFF. For the CDR3, the DNA is TGTGCCAGTAAGCCGACTAGCGGGACCTACAATGAGCAGTTCTTC.

This chain uses TRBV6-5 with TRBJ1-1, with 7 bases fitting TRBD1. The CDR3 has 15 residues. Per the germline V gene, CDR1 is MNHEY and CDR2 is SVGAGI. After removal of 0 bases from V and 3 bases from J, the junction contained 4 bases not matched to a gene. CDR3 sequence: CASSYSTGIDTEAFF. CDR3 nucleotides: TGTGCCAGCAGTTACTCGACAGGGATAGACACTGAAGCTTTCTTT.

This chain links TRBV10-3 with TRBJ1-2, with no clear D. Germline V gene lookup returns CDR1 ENHRY and CDR2 SYGVKD. V lost 0 bases and J 0 bases, leaving 8 bases between the germline ends. This CDR3 is 15 amino acids long. CDR3 loop: CAISESPGANYGYTF. The CDR3 DNA is TGTGCCATCAGTGAGTCGCCGGGAGCTAACTATGGCTACACCTTC.

The chain recombines TRBV18 with TRBJ2-6, with 7 bases matching TRBD1. Looked up from germline, CDR1 is KGHSH and CDR2 is LQKENI. Losses at the gene ends were 3 bases for V and 0 bases for J; bases not matched to a gene: 5. The CDR3 is 17 amino acids. The CDR3 region is CASSPLTGHSGANVLTF. CDR3 bases: TGTGCCAGCTCACCGCTGACAGGGCACTCTGGGGCCAACGTCCTGACTTTC. The whole variable domain, filled in from reference TRBV18 and TRBJ2-6, reads NAGVMQNPRHLVRRRGQEARLRCSPMKGHSHVYWYRQLPEEGLKFMVYLQKENIIDESGMPKERFSAEFPKEGPSILRIQQVVRGDSAAYFCASSPLTGHSGANVLTFGAGSRLTVL.

This sequence joins TRBV10-3 and TRBJ1-1; D is perhaps TRBD1 (6 bases). The V gene lost 6 bases and the J gene lost 2 bases, with 19 bases spanning the gap. CDR1 is ENHRY, CDR2 SYGVKD, per germline. The CDR3 is 16 residues long. The CDR3 DNA is TGTGCCATCAGCGACGGATTGGGGACACTTAACACTGAAGCTTTCTTT. It is translated as CAISDGLGTLNTEAFF.

The chain is built from TRBV5-4 and TRBJ2-3, with 15 bases lining up with TRBD2. The CDR3 sequence is 18 residues long. Unmatched junction bases numbered 8, after V lost 4 bases and J lost 2 bases. CDR1 and CDR2 (germline): SGHNT, YYREEE (reference sequence). In nucleotides, the CDR3 is TGTGCCAGCAGCCCCGGGACTAGCGGGAGGCGCAACACAGATACGCAGTATTTT. Translated, it gives CASSPGTSGRRNTDTQYF.

The chain uses TRBV6-5 and TRBJ2-5; TRBD2 is a possible D gene (5 bases). The DNA end lines up better with TRBJ2-7; the J call may be wrong. The CDR3 has 16 residues. Germline V gene lookup returns CDR1 MNHEY and CDR2 SVGAGI. CDR3 sequence reads: CASSYVGVSRSYEQYF. CDR3 DNA: TGTGCCAGCAGTTACGTCGGGGTGAGCCGCTCCTACGAGCAGTACTTC.